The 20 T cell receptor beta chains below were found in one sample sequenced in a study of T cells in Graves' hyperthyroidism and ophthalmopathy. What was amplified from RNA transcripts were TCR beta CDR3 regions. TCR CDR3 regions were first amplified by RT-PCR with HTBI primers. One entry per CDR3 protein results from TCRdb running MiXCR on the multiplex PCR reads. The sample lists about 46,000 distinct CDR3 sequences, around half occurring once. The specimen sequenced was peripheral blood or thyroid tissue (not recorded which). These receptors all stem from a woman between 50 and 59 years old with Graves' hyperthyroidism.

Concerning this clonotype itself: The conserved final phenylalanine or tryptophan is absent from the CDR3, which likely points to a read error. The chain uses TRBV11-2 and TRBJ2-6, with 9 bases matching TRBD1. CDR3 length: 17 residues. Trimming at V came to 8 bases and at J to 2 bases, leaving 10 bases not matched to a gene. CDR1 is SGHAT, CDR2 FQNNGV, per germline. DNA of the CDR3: TGTGCCAGCTATGGTCTCACAGGGGGCACTGGGGCCAACGTCCTGACTTCC. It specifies CASYGLTGGTGANVLTS.

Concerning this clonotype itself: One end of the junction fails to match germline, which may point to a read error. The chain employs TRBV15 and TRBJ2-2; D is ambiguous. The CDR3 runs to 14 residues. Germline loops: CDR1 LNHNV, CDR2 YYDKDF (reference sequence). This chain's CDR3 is CAASSQDLARELFF. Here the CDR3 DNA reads TGTGCCGCCAGCAGCCAAGATCTTGCGCGTGAGCTGTTTTTT.

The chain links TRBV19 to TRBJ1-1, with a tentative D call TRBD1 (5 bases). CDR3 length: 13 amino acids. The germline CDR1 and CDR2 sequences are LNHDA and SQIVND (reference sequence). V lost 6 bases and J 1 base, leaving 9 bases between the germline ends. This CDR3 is CASSDRWNTEAFF. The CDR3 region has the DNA TGTGCCAGTAGCGACAGATGGAACACTGAAGCTTTCTTT.

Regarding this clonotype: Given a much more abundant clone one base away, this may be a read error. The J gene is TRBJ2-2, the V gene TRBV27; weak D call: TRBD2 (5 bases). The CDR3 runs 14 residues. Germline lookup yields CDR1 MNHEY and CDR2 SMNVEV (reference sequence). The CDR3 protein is CASSLSMLTGELLF. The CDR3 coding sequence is TGTGCCAGCAGTTTATCGATGCTCACCGGGGAGCTGCTTTTT.

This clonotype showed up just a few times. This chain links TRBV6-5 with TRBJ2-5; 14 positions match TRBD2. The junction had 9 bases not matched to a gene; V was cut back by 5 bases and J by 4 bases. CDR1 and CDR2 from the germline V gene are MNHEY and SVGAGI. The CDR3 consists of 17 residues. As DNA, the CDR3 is TGTGCCAGCAGTACCGGACTAGCGGGAGGCCGGGGAGAGACCCAGTACTTC. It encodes CASSTGLAGGRGETQYF.

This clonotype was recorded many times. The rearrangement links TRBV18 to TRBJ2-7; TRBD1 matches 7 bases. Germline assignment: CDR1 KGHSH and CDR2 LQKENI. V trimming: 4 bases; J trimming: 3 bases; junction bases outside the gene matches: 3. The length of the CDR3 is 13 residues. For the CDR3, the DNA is TGTGCCAGCTCACAGGGGGCAGGCTACGAGCAGTACTTC. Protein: CASSQGAGYEQYF.

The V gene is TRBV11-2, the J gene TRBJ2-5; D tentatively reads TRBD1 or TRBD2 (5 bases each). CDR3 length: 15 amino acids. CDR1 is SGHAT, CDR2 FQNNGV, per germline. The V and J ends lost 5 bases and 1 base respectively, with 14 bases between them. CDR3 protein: CASSDGTYSQETQYF. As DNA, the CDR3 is TGTGCCAGCAGCGACGGGACCTACAGCCAAGAGACCCAGTACTTC.

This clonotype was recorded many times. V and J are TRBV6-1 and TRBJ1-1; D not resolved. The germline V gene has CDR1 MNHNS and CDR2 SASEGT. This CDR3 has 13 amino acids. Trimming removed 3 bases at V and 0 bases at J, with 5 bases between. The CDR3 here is CASSDGMNTEAFF. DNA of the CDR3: TGTGCCAGCAGTGACGGTATGAACACTGAAGCTTTCTTT.

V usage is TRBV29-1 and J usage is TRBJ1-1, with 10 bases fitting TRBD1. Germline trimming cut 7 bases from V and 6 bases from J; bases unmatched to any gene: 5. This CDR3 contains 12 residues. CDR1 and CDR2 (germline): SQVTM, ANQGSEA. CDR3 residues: CSAGQGTAEAFF. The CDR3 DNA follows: TGCAGCGCGGGACAGGGGACGGCTGAAGCTTTCTTT.

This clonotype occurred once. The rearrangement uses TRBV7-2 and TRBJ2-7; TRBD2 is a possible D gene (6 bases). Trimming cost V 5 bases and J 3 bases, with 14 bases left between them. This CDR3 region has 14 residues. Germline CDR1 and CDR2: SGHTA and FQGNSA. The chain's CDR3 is CASSPRDFLYEQYF. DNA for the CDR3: TGTGCCAGCAGCCCCCGGGACTTCCTCTACGAGCAGTACTTC.

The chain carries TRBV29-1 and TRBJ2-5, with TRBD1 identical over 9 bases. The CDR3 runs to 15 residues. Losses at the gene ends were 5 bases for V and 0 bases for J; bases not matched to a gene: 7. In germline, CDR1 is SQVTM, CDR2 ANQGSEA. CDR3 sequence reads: CSVWTTGGYQETQYF. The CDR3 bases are TGCAGCGTTTGGACGACAGGGGGATACCAAGAGACCCAGTACTTC.

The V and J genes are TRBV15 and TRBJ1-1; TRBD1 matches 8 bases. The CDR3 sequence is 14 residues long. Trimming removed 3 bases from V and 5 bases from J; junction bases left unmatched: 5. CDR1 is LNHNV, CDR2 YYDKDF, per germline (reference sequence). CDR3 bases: TGTGCCACCAGCAGTTGGACAGGGTGGACTGAAGCTTTCTTT. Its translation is CATSSWTGWTEAFF. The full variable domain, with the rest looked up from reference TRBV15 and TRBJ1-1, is DAMVIQNPRYQVTQFGKPVTLSCSQTLNHNVMYWYQQKSSQAPKLLFHYYDKDFNNEADTPDNFQSRRPNTSFCFLDIRSPGLGDTAMYLCATSSWTGWTEAFFGQGTRLTVV.

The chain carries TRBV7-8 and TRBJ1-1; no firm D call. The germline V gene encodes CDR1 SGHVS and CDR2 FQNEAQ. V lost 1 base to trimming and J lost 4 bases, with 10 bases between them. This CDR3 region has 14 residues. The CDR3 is CASSLGRVGTEAFF. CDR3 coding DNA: TGTGCCAGCAGCTTAGGACGGGTGGGCACTGAAGCTTTCTTT.

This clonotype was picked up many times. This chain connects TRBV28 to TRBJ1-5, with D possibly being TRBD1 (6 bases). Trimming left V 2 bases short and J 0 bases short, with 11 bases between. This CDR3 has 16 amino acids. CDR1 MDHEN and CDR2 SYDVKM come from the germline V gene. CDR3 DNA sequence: TGTGCCAGCAGTTTAGAGGACAGTCATAGCAATCAGCCCCAGCATTTT. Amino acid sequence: CASSLEDSHSNQPQHF. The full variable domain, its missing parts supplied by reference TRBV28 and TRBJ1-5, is DVKVTQSSRYLVKRTGEKVFLECVQDMDHENMFWYRQDPGLGLRLIYFSYDVKMKEKGDIPEGYSVSREKKERFSLILESASTNQTSMYLCASSLEDSHSNQPQHFGDGTRLSIL.

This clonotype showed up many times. The CDR3 here is CASSIGRAQPGELFF. The CDR3 region has the DNA TGTGCCAGTAGTATCGGGAGGGCCCAACCCGGGGAGCTGTTTTTT. The chain uses TRBV19 and TRBJ2-2; 8 nucleotides agree with TRBD2. Trimming removed 3 bases from V and 6 bases from J; junction bases left unmatched: 6. The CDR3 sequence is 15 residues long. Germline V lookup: CDR1 LNHDA, CDR2 SQIVND (reference sequence).

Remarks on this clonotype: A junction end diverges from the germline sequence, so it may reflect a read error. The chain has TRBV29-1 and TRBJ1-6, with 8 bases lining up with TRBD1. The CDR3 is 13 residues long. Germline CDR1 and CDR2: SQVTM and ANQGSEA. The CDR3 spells CSVDTGGNSPFHF. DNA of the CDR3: TGCAGCGTCGACACAGGGGGAAATTCACCCTTCCACTTT.

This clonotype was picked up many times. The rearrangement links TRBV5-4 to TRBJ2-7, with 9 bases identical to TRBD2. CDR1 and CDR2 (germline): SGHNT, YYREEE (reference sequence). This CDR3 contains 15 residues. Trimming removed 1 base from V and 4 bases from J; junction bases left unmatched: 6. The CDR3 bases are TGTGCCAGCAGCTTGTCTTTAGCGGGGGAGTACGAGCAGTACTTC. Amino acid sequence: CASSLSLAGEYEQYF.

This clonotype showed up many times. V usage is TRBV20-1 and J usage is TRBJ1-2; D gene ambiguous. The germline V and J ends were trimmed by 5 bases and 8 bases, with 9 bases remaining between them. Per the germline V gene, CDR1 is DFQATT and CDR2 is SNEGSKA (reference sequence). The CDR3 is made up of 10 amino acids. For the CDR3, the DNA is TGCAGTGCTCAAATACGGGGCTACACCTTC. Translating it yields CSAQIRGYTF.

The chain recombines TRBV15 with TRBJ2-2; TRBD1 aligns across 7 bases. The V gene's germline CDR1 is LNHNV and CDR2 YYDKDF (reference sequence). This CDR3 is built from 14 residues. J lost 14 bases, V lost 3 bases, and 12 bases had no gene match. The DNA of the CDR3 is TGTGCCACCAGCAGCCAAGACCAACAGGGGCCCCTGTTTTTT. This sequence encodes CATSSQDQQGPLFF.

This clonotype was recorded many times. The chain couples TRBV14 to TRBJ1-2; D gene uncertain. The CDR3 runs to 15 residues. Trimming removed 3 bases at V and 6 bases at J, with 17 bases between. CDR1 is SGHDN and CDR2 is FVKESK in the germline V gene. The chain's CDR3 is CASSQVAGRLDGYTF. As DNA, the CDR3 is TGTGCCAGCAGCCAGGTAGCCGGGCGCCTGGATGGCTACACCTTC.